This T cell receptor beta chain was profiled in a study of blood T cell repertoires in COVID-19 (dated by TCRdb to the early 2020s). Some background on the complete study: Samples covering the acute and convalescent phases of COVID-19 were provided by collaborators in the United States, Italy and Spain. The repertoires were released in a freely available public database meant as a resource for research on the immune response to SARS-CoV-2. Where available, HLA class I and class II types were taken from metadata supplied by the sample provider and were not determined by assay-based typing. The material from the prospective study consisted of cDNA or gDNA derived from T cells, B-cell-depleted T cells, or PBMCs. Subjects who had been exposed to COVID-19, were actively infected with it, or had recovered from it provided the deeply sampled blood TCRbeta repertoires that made up the dataset. Samples came from the ongoing ImmuneRACE study (first 160 participants) plus 1,254 subjects from 6 global collaborators. Nearly every sample came with metadata listing a de-identified subject ID, COVID-19 status, age in years and sex. The full study reports these points: The amount of clinical and demographic metadata varied by source and participant and was provided uncurated.

The immunoSEQ Assay, a bias-controlled multiplex PCR, was used to amplify TCRbeta CDR3 regions from genomic DNA. The paper's processing steps were these. The number of nucleated cells in each sample was estimated from the amplification of reference gene primers within the assay. Sequence reads were collapsed and filtered to measure the absolute abundance of every unique TCRbeta CDR3 rearrangement. Productive Simpson clonality was computed per sample as the square root of Simpson's diversity index over productive rearrangements. The source is immuneACCESS, and TCRdb retained only in-frame sequences with V and J called. Part of the clones is not carried over; for the studies checked, unresolved V genes explain less than half of this, and the remainder is unexplained. V and J calls plus clone size are reproduced from that table; the DNA served to infer D and trimming. The table for this sample lists roughly 290,000 clones; roughly 84% of them were counted only once. The ten largest clones add up to approximately 0.94% of the sample.

In Seattle, one collaborating source enrolled patients while the infection was active and tracked those patients longitudinally over the course of disease. Collaborating institutions collected whole blood in K2EDTA tubes following their own protocols. For TCRbeta analysis, collaborator samples were shipped as frozen whole blood, as isolated PBMCs, or as DNA extracted from either sample type. About this clone itself: Its antigen has not been determined. The input lacks base qualities; no much larger clone sits a single base away.

Trimming removed 6 bases from V and 10 bases from J; the gene matches leave 20 bases unexplained. Counted from cysteine to phenylalanine, this CDR3 has 16 amino acids. The DNA shown is the 48-base CDR3, in frame from base 1. The germline V gene gives CDR1 as MDHEN and CDR2 as SYDVKM. The sample comprised peripheral blood. The sequence is built from TRBV28 and TRBJ2-5; TRBD2 aligns with 7 central bases. This receptor was taken from a human donor with COVID-19, enrolled during active disease. The donor label of this sample is uncertain. The CDR3: CASRAVGTTTIRGQYF. In nucleotides, the sequence is TGTGCCAGCAGGGCAGTGGGGACTACCACGATAAGGGGCCAGTACTTC.